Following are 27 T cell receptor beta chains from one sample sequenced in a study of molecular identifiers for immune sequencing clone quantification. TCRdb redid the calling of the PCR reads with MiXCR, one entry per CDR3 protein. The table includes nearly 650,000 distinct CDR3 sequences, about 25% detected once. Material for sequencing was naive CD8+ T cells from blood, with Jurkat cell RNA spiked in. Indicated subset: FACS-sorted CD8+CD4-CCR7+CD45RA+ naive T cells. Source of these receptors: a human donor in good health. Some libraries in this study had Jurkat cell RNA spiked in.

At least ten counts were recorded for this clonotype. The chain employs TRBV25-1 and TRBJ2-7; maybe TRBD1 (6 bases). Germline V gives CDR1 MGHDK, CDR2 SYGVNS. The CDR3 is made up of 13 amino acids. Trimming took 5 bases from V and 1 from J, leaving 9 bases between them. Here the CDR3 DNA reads TGTGCCAGCAGTAAGACAGGTTCCTACGAGCAGTACTTC. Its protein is CASSKTGSYEQYF.

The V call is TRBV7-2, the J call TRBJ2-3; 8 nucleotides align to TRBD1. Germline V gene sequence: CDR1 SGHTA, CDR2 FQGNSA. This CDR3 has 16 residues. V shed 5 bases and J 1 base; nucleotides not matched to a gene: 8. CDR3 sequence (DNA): TGTGCCAGCAGCGACCGAATACAGGGGGGCACAGATACGCAGTATTTT. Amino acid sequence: CASSDRIQGGTDTQYF.

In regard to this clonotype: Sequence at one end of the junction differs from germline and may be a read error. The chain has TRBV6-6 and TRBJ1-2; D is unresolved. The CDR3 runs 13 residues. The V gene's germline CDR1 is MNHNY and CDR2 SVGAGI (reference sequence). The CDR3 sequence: CACSPYLWSGYTF. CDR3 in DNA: TGTGCCTGCAGTCCATACTTATGGTCAGGCTACACCTTC.

CDR3 coding DNA: TGTGCCACCAGCAGAGAAGGGAGTCGACTAGCGGGAGAGTCCAATGAGCAGTTCTTC. Its translation is CATSREGSRLAGESNEQFF. The chain combines TRBV15 with TRBJ2-1; TRBD2 agrees at 12 bases. This CDR3 is 19 amino acids long. The J segment lost 6 bases and the V segment lost 0 bases, leaving 12 bases of the junction unmatched. The V gene's germline CDR1 is LNHNV and CDR2 YYDKDF (reference sequence).

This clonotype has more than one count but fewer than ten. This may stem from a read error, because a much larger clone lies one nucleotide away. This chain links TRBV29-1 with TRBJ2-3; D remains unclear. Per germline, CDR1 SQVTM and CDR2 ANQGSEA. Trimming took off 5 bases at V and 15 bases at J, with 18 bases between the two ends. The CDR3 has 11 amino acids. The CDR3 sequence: CSVPWGSLEYF. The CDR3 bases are TGCAGCGTTCCTTGGGGTAGTCTTGAATATTTT.

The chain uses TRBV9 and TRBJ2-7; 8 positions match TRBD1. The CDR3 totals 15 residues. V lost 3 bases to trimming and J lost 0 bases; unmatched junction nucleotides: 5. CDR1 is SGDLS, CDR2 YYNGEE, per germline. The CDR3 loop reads CASSEGTGSSYEQYF. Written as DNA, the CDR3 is TGTGCCAGCAGCGAAGGGACAGGCAGCTCCTACGAGCAGTACTTC.

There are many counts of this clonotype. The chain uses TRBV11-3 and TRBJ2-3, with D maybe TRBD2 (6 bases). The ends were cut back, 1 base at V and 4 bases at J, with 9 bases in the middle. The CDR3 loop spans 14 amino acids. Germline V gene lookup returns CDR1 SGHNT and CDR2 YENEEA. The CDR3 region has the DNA TGTGCCAGCAGCTTAGGTTCTAGCGCAGATACGCAGTATTTT. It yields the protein CASSLGSSADTQYF.

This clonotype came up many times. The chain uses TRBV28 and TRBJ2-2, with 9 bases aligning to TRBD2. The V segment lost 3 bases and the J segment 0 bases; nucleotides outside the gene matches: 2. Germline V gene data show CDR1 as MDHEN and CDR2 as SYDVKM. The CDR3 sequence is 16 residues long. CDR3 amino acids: CASSFLAGSNTGELFF. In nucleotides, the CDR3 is TGTGCCAGCAGTTTCCTAGCGGGATCGAACACCGGGGAGCTGTTTTTT.

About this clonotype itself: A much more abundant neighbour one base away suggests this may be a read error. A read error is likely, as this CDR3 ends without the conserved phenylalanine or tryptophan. For the CDR3, the DNA is TGTGCCAGCAGCGTAGAAGCGGGAGGTTACGAGCAGTACCTC. This translates into CASSVEAGGYEQYL. The J gene is TRBJ2-7, the V gene TRBV9; 9 bases agree with TRBD2. CDR1 is SGDLS, CDR2 YYNGEE, per germline. This CDR3 is 14 amino acids long. The J segment lost 4 bases and the V segment lost 0 bases, leaving 2 bases of the junction unmatched.

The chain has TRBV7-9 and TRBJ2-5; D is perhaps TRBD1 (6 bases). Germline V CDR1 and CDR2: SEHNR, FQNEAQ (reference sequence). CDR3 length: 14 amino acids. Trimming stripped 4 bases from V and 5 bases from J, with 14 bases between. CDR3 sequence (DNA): TGTGCCAGCAGCTACCCAGGGGACGGGGAGACCCAGTACTTC. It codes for CASSYPGDGETQYF.

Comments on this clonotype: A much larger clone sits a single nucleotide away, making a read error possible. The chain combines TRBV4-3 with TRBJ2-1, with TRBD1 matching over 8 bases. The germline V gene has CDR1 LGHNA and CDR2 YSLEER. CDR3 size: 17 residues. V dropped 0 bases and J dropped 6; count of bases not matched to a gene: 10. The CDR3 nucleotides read TGCGCCAGCAGCCAAGAAATCAGGCAGGGGGCGCGCAATGAGCAGTTCTTC. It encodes CASSQEIRQGARNEQFF.

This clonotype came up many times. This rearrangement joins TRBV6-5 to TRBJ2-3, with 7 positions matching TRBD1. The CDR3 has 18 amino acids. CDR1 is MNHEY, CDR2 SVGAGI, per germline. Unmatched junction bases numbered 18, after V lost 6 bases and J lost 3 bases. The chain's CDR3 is CASSSAIGTDDRTDTQYF. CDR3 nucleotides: TGTGCCAGCAGCTCCGCAATCGGGACAGACGACAGGACAGATACGCAGTATTTT.

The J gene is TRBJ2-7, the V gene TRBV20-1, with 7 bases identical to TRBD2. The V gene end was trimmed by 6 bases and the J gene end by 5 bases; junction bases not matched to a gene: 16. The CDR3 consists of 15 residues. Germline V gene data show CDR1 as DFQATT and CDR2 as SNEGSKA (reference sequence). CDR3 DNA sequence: TGCAGTGCCAACTCCCCGCGGGAGATGCACCACGAGCAGTACTTC. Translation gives CSANSPREMHHEQYF.

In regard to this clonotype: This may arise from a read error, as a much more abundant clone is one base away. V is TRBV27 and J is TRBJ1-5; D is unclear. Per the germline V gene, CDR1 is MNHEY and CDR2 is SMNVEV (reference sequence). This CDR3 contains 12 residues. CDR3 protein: CASSFQNQPPHF. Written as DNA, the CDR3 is TGTGCCAGCAGTTTTCAGAATCAGCCCCCGCATTTT.

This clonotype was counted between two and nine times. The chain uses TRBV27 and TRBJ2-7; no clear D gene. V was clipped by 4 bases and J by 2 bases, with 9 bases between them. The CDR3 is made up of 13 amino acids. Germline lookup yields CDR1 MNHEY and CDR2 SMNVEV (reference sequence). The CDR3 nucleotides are TGTGCCAGCAGTTACAACGGAGCCTACGAGCAGTACTTC. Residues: CASSYNGAYEQYF.

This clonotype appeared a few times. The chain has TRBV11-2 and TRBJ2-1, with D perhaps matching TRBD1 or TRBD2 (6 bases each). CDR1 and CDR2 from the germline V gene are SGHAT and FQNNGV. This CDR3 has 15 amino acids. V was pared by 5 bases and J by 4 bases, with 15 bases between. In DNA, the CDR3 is TGTGCCAGCAGCCTCGAGGGGGGCGGATACAATGAGCAGTTCTTC. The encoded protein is CASSLEGGGYNEQFF.

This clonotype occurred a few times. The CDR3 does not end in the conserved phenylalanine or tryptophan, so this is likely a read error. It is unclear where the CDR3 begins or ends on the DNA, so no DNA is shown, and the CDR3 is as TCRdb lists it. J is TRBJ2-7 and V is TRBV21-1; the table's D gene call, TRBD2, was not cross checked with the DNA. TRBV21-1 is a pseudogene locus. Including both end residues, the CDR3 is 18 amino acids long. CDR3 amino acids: CASRRGTTLLRAVLRAAL.

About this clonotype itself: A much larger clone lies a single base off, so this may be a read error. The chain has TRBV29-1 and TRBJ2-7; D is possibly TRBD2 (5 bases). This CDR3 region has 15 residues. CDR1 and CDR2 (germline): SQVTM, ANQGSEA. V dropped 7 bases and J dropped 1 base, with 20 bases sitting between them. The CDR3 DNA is TGCAGCGCTGGCGGGTCGCAGTCCCATTCCTACGAGCAGTACTTC. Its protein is CSAGGSQSHSYEQYF.

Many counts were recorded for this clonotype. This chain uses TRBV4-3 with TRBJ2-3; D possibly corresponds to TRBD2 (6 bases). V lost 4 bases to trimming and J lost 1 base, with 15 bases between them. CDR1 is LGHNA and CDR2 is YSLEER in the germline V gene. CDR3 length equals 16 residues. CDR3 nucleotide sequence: TGCGCCAGCAGCCCTGAGCGGGTTTTGGGCACAGATACGCAGTATTTT. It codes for CASSPERVLGTDTQYF.

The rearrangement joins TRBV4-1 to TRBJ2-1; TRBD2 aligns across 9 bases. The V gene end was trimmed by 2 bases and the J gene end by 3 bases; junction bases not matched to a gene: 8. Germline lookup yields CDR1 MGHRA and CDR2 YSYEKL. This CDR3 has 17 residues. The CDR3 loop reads CASSQPTAGGRYNEQFF. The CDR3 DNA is TGCGCCAGCAGCCAACCGACTGCGGGGGGGCGCTACAATGAGCAGTTCTTC.

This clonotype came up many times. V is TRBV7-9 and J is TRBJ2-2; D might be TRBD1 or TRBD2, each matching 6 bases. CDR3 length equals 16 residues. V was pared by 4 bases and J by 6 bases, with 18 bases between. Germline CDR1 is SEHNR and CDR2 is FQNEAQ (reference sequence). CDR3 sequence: CASSSSTRGLAGELFF. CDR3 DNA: TGTGCCAGCAGCTCCTCGACTAGGGGGTTGGCCGGGGAGCTGTTTTTT.

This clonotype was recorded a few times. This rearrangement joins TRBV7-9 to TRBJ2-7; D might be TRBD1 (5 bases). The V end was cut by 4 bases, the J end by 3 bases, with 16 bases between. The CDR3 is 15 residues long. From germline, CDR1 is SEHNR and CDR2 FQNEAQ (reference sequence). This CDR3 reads CASSSFDRANYEQYF. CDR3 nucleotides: TGTGCCAGCAGCTCCTTCGACAGAGCTAACTACGAGCAGTACTTC.

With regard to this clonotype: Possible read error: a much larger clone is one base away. In nucleotides, the CDR3 is TGCGCCAGCAGCCAAGCACCTGGAAACCCCATATATTTT. Translated: CASSQAPGNPIYF. The V gene is TRBV4-1, the J gene TRBJ1-3; the D is unclear. This CDR3 has 13 residues. Germline CDR1 is MGHRA and CDR2 is YSYEKL.

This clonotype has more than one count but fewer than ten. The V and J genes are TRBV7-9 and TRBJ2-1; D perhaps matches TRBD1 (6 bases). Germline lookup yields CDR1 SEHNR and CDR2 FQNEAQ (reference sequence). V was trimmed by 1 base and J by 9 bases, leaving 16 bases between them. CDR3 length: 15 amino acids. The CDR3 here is CASSLVGGPKGEQFF. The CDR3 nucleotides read TGTGCCAGCAGCTTAGTTGGGGGCCCCAAGGGTGAGCAGTTCTTC.

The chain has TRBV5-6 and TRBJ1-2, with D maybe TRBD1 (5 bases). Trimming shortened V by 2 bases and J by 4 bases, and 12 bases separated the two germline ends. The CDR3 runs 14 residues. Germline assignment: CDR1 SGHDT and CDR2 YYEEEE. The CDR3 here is CASSFTTEPYGYTF. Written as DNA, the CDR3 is TGTGCCAGCAGCTTTACGACAGAACCCTATGGCTACACCTTC.

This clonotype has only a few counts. CDR3 nucleotide sequence: TGTGCCAGCAGCCCCCAGGGGGCTGGGGAGACCCAGTACTTC. Translating gives CASSPQGAGETQYF. This chain connects TRBV7-6 to TRBJ2-5, with 8 nucleotides matching TRBD1. Germline lookup yields CDR1 SGHVS and CDR2 FNYEAQ. This CDR3 comprises 14 residues. J lost 5 bases, V lost 5 bases, and 7 bases had no gene match. Full variable domain (remainder filled in from reference TRBV7-6 and TRBJ2-5): GAGVSQSPRYKVTKRGQDVALRCDPISGHVSLYWYRQALGQGPEFLTYFNYEAQQDKSGLPNDRFSAERPEGSISTLTIQRTEQRDSAMYRCASSPQGAGETQYFGPGTRLLVL.

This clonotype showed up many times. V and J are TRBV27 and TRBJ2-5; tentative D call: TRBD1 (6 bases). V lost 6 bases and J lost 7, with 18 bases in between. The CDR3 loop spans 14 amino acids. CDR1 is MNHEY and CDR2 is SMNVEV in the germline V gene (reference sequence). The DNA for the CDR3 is TGTGCCAGCAGGGAGCAGACAGGAGCTTGGACCCAGTACTTC. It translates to CASREQTGAWTQYF.